The 28 T cell receptor beta chains listed next were all sequenced from one sample in a study of blood T cells in healthy people across ages. Using a J-beta primer mix together with a sample-barcoded 5' primer, a second PCR was run for about 6 to 11 cycles. TCRdb redid the calling of the 5' RACE reads with MiXCR, one entry per CDR3 protein. The sample contains approximately 880,000 distinct CDR3 sequences, about 48% of which appear only once. The sample comprised blood. Receptors originate from a man aged 30-40 years in good health.

This clonotype came up a few times. This chain uses TRBV12-3 or TRBV12-4 with TRBJ2-7, with 11 bases aligning to TRBD1. The CDR3 sequence is 15 residues long. V shed 5 bases and J 4 bases; nucleotides not matched to a gene: 7. CDR3 sequence: CASSRSRDRGYEQYF. CDR3 DNA: TGTGCCAGCAGTCGCAGCCGGGACAGGGGGTACGAGCAGTACTTC.

J is TRBJ2-5 and V is TRBV20-1; D uncertain. V dropped 5 bases and J dropped 4 bases, with 11 bases sitting between them. This CDR3 region has 12 residues. Germline CDR1 is DFQATT and CDR2 is SNEGSKA (reference sequence). The CDR3 reads CSAPQSVETQYF. CDR3 nucleotide sequence: TGCAGTGCTCCCCAATCGGTAGAGACCCAGTACTTC.

V and J are TRBV5-1 and TRBJ2-7; D is uncertain. The germline V gene has CDR1 SGHRS and CDR2 YFSETQ. V lost 2 bases, J lost 4 bases, and 16 bases lay in between. The CDR3 totals 15 residues. As DNA, the CDR3 is TGCGCCAGCAGCTTTATCGAGACAACTTCTTACGAGCAGTACTTC. Translating it yields CASSFIETTSYEQYF.

The chain joins TRBV9 to TRBJ2-5; maybe TRBD1 (7 bases). Judging by the DNA end, TRBJ2-7 fits better; the J call may be wrong. Germline loops: CDR1 SGDLS, CDR2 YYNGEE. The CDR3 spans 16 residues. The DNA for the CDR3 is TGTGCCAGCAGCGTAGAGCCAGGGGGGTCACGGGACGAGCAGTACTTC. Its protein is CASSVEPGGSRDEQYF.

Concerning this clonotype: Germline is not matched at one junction end, which may reflect a read error. This sequence joins TRBV10-3 and TRBJ2-7; D perhaps matches TRBD1 (6 bases). Germline CDR1 ENHRY, CDR2 SYGVKD. This CDR3 comprises 13 residues. The CDR3 sequence is CATSGRGDYEQYF. For the CDR3, the DNA is TGTGCCACCAGTGGCAGGGGTGACTACGAGCAGTACTTC.

As for this clonotype: This may come from a read error, since a much larger clone is one base off. The gene calls are TRBV20-1 and TRBJ2-1, with D perhaps given as TRBD1 or TRBD2 (5 bases each). The germline V gene has CDR1 DFQATT and CDR2 SNEGSKA (reference sequence). CDR3 size: 16 residues. CDR3 nucleotide sequence: TGCAGTGCTAGAGATGGGCTCGGGGCCGGGCACGATGAGCGGTTCTTC. Its translation is CSARDGLGAGHDERFF.

The CDR3 here is CASGAGSYEQYF. The CDR3 region has the DNA TGCGCCTCAGGCGCGGGCTCCTACGAGCAGTACTTC. The chain combines TRBV4-1 with TRBJ2-7, with a tentative D call TRBD2 (5 bases). V shed 11 bases and J shed 0 bases, with 11 bases lying between them. Germline V lookup: CDR1 MGHRA, CDR2 YSYEKL. The CDR3 is made up of 12 amino acids.

This clonotype showed up just a few times. The chain employs TRBV4-2 and TRBJ2-2; the D gene is possibly TRBD2 (5 bases). The CDR3 covers 16 residues. Per the germline V gene, CDR1 is LGHNA and CDR2 is YNFKEQ. Trimming stripped 0 bases from V and 6 bases from J, with 14 bases between. CDR3 in amino acids: CASSQDRGLAPGELFF. In nucleotides, the CDR3 is TGTGCCAGCAGCCAAGATAGAGGCCTAGCCCCCGGGGAGCTGTTTTTT.

The chain uses TRBV5-1 and TRBJ2-5; D remains unclear. The J call may be mistaken, given a closer DNA end match to TRBJ2-7. Germline-derived CDR1 and CDR2 are SGHRS and YFSETQ. The CDR3 has 15 amino acids. CDR3 amino acids: CASSLGARDPYEQYF. The DNA for the CDR3 is TGCGCCAGCAGCTTGGGGGCTCGAGACCCCTACGAGCAGTACTTC.

This clonotype appeared a single time. The chain has TRBV5-1 and TRBJ1-1, with unresolved D. The CDR3 contains 15 residues. The V end was cut by 0 bases, the J end by 3 bases, with 12 bases between. The germline gives CDR1 SGHRS, CDR2 YFSETQ. Written as DNA, the CDR3 is TGCGCCAGCAGCTTGGCCCAATCTAGGGACACTGAAGCTTTCTTT. This gives the protein CASSLAQSRDTEAFF.

The table lists this clonotype with a few counts. This chain's CDR3 is CSAMTGYGYTF. For the CDR3, the DNA is TGCAGTGCGATGACAGGTTATGGCTACACCTTC. The chain uses TRBV20-1 and TRBJ1-2, with D tentatively TRBD1 (6 bases). V lost 6 bases and J 5 bases, leaving 10 bases between the germline ends. The CDR3 contains 11 residues. CDR1 and CDR2 (germline): DFQATT, SNEGSKA (reference sequence).

As concerns this clonotype: An end of the junction does not agree with germline; a read error may underlie this. The gene calls are TRBV7-2 and TRBJ2-1, with 13 bases that match TRBD2. The CDR3 contains 15 residues. Looked up from germline, CDR1 is SGHTA and CDR2 is FQGNSA. The CDR3 spells CASSAGTSGANEEFF. CDR3 nucleotide sequence: TGTGCGAGCAGCGCCGGGACTAGCGGGGCCAATGAGGAGTTCTTC.

The V gene is TRBV4-1, the J gene TRBJ2-5; no firm D call. The better agreement between TRBJ2-7 and the DNA end casts doubt on the J call. CDR1 is MGHRA and CDR2 is YSYEKL in the germline V gene. The CDR3 spans 14 residues. CDR3 nucleotides: TGCGCCAGCAGCCTAGGGCCTGGGAAAGACGAGCAGTACTTC. Its translation: CASSLGPGKDEQYF.

This sequence joins TRBV5-6 and TRBJ1-5, with unresolved D. This CDR3 spans 14 amino acids. The V gene lost 1 base and the J gene lost 4 bases, with 9 bases spanning the gap. Germline CDR1 reads SGHDT; CDR2 reads YYEEEE. The CDR3 region is CASSLTGVNQPQHF. The CDR3 DNA is TGTGCCAGCAGCTTGACCGGGGTTAATCAGCCCCAGCATTTT. Based on the CDR3 plus reference TRBV5-6 and TRBJ1-5, the full variable domain is DAGVTQSPTHLIKTRGQQVTLRCSPKSGHDTVSWYQQALGQGPQFIFQYYEEEERQRGNFPDRFSGHQFPNYSSELNVNALLLGDSALYLCASSLTGVNQPQHFGDGTRLSIL.

The chain is built from TRBV6-2 or TRBV6-3 and TRBJ2-7; perhaps D is TRBD1 or TRBD2 (5 bases each). The CDR3 is made up of 13 amino acids. Germline values: CDR1 MNHEY, CDR2 SVGEGT. Trimming stripped 0 bases from V and 7 bases from J, with 10 bases between. CDR3 sequence reads: CASSYSGDREQYF. The CDR3 DNA follows: TGTGCCAGCAGTTACTCTGGGGACCGGGAGCAGTACTTC.

The rearrangement links TRBV15 to TRBJ2-7; the D is unclear. The CDR3 sequence is 12 residues long. V was shortened by 1 base and J by 3 bases, with 4 bases between the two germline ends. Germline lookup yields CDR1 LNHNV and CDR2 YYDKDF (reference sequence). CDR3 sequence: CATSRGNYEQYF. CDR3 bases: TGTGCCACCAGCAGAGGGAACTACGAGCAGTACTTC.

V and J are TRBV20-1 and TRBJ1-2, with D tentatively TRBD1 (5 bases). The CDR3 runs to 14 residues. Germline V gene lookup returns CDR1 DFQATT and CDR2 SNEGSKA (reference sequence). Between the trimmed V and J ends, which lost 2 bases and 12 bases, there was a span of 22 bases. CDR3 nucleotides: TGCAGTGCTAGAAGGCAGCCCCAGGGTAAAGGCAACACCTTC. It is translated as CSARRQPQGKGNTF.

The rearrangement joins TRBV28 to TRBJ2-5; D may match TRBD1 or TRBD2 (5 bases each). The CDR3 has 11 amino acids. Germline assignment: CDR1 MDHEN and CDR2 SYDVKM. Trimming took 4 bases from V and 12 from J, leaving 12 bases between them. As DNA, the CDR3 is TGTGCCAGCAGTTCGGGGCTCAGGAAGTACTTC. Its protein is CASSSGLRKYF.

The genes are TRBV6-5 and TRBJ2-3; a weak D match, TRBD2 (5 bases). CDR1 is MNHEY, CDR2 SVGAGI, per germline. V was pared by 6 bases and J by 6 bases, with 13 bases between. The CDR3 loop spans 13 amino acids. CDR3 protein: CASRKTSFDTQYF. DNA of the CDR3: TGTGCCAGCAGGAAAACTAGTTTTGATACGCAGTATTTT.

This clonotype has only a few counts. The chain employs TRBV2 and TRBJ2-1; possibly TRBD2 for D (5 bases). The CDR3 spans 15 residues. CDR1 and CDR2 from the germline V gene are SNHLY and FYNNEI. Trimming shortened V by 3 bases and J by 6 bases, and 15 bases separated the two germline ends. Here the CDR3 DNA reads TGTGCCAGCAGTGAGGTCGCGGGCGCTCCCAATGAGCAGTTCTTC. Translation gives CASSEVAGAPNEQFF.

This clonotype was seen at least ten times. At one boundary the junction diverges from the germline segment, which might be a read error. V and J are TRBV20-1 and TRBJ2-1; 11 nucleotides line up with TRBD2. The germline gives CDR1 DFQATT, CDR2 SNEGSKA (reference sequence). The CDR3 consists of 15 residues. The CDR3 nucleotides read TGCAGTGCGCCCGCGGTAGCGGGGGGGTACAGTGAGCAGTTCTTC. This encodes CSAPAVAGGYSEQFF.

This chain joins TRBV29-1 and TRBJ2-3; 10 bases are a match to TRBD1. Trimming removed 7 bases from V and 4 bases from J; junction bases left unmatched: 8. Germline assignment: CDR1 SQVTM and CDR2 ANQGSEA. This CDR3 has 14 residues. Written as DNA, the CDR3 is TGCAGCGCCAAGGACAGGGGGTTGGCAGATACGCAGTATTTT. Translation: CSAKDRGLADTQYF.

This clonotype was seen only a few times. The CDR3 DNA is TGTGCCAGCAGCTTTAGACAGGGGAGAAATAATTCACCCCTCCACTTT. Amino acids: CASSFRQGRNNSPLHF. The V call is TRBV7-3, the J call TRBJ1-6; TRBD1 matches 8 bases. Germline CDR1 and CDR2: SGHTA and FQGTGA. The CDR3 has 16 residues. The V segment lost 3 bases and the J segment 5 bases; nucleotides outside the gene matches: 6.

This clonotype was detected only a few times. The chain is built from TRBV6-2 or TRBV6-3 and TRBJ2-1; D is ambiguous. CDR3 length equals 12 residues. CDR1 MNHEY and CDR2 SVGEGT come from the germline V gene. Trimming pared 10 bases from V and 4 bases from J, leaving 11 bases between. Here the CDR3 DNA reads TGTGCCACCCAGACTTCGTACAATGAGCAGTTCTTC. It codes for CATQTSYNEQFF.

Here the CDR3 DNA reads TGTGCCAGCTTGCGAGGGGATTATCAGCCCCAGCATTTT. It codes for CASLRGDYQPQHF. The genes are TRBV6-1 and TRBJ1-5; D may be TRBD1 (5 bases). The CDR3 has 13 residues. The germline gives CDR1 MNHNS, CDR2 SASEGT. V shed 8 bases and J shed 5 bases, with 13 bases lying between them.

This sequence joins TRBV4-2 and TRBJ2-2; the D is unclear. Trimming removed 4 bases at V and 7 bases at J, with 7 bases between. CDR1 is LGHNA, CDR2 YNFKEQ, per germline. The CDR3 has 12 residues. This CDR3 reads CASSLDYGELFF. The CDR3 DNA follows: TGTGCCAGCAGCCTGGATTACGGGGAGCTGTTTTTT.

This clonotype has more than one count but fewer than ten. The rearrangement joins TRBV6-2 or TRBV6-3 to TRBJ2-4; the D is unclear. The germline V and J ends were trimmed by 0 bases and 3 bases, with 12 bases remaining between them. Germline V lookup: CDR1 MNHEY, CDR2 SVGEGT. The CDR3 loop spans 16 amino acids. The CDR3 nucleotides read TGTGCCAGCAGTTACTCCCGGCGGACCTACAAAAACATTCAGTACTTC. It translates to CASSYSRRTYKNIQYF.

This clonotype was seen only a few times. As DNA, the CDR3 is TGTGCCAGCAGCCCCAGGACGTTCTCATCCGAGCAGTACTTC. Its translation is CASSPRTFSSEQYF. The chain recombines TRBV7-2 with TRBJ2-7; D is unclear. The CDR3 is 14 amino acids. V gave up 5 bases and J gave up 6 bases, with 17 bases separating them. Germline CDR1 and CDR2: SGHTA and FQGNSA.